The T cell receptor beta chain described here comes from a study of blood T cell repertoires in COVID-19. On the study more broadly: Italy, Spain and the United States were the sources of the convalescent and acute COVID-19 samples. The cDNA or gDNA used as material had been derived from T cells, B-cell-depleted T cells, or PBMCs.

Cohort placement rested on clinical history that participants reported themselves. As handled by the study authors: Amplification from reference gene primers served as the basis for estimated nucleated cell counts. Libraries were prepared by immunoSEQ multiplex PCR; TCRdb keeps only in-frame clonotypes and omits some of them. Clonal size and the V and J genes are those of that table, whereas D and trimming came from the DNA. The table has over 300,000 clones, 80% to 90% seen once. This clonotype originated in a woman aged 18-30 years who had recovered from COVID-19. The material sequenced was PBMCs or T cells enriched from blood (not recorded which).

For the CDR3, the DNA is TGTGCCAGCAAGGACTTAACGACTGAAGCTTTCTTT. Its protein product is CASKDLTTEAFF. The V gene is TRBV12-3 or TRBV12-4, the J gene TRBJ1-1; D is unclear. V lost 7 bases and J 5 bases, leaving 11 bases between the germline ends. The CDR3 consists of 12 residues.